This T cell receptor beta chain was captured in a study of T cell responses to AZD1222 COVID-19 vaccine. Only in-frame clones appear in the TCRdb table, and some are missing; sequencing was by immunoSEQ multiplex PCR. The table includes about 50,000 clones, 70% to 80% detected once. This clone appeared once. The antigen is not known. Study findings and constraints: Spike-specific TCR breadth and depth both grew after two AZD1222 doses. Repertoire sampling happened only post peak T cell response. A reported finding is that nearly half of spike-specific TCRs target unmutated variant regions.

The receptor was derived from an adult who received the AZD1222 COVID-19 vaccine. The specimen was peripheral blood, collected 28 days after the second AZD1222 dose.

The CDR3 sequence is CASSTGQGTEAFF. In nucleotides, the CDR3 is TGTGCCAGCAGCACAGGACAGGGCACTGAAGCTTTCTTT. The rearrangement uses TRBV7-2 and TRBJ1-1; 8 bases fit TRBD1. CDR1 and CDR2 from the germline V gene are SGHTA and FQGNSA. With 5 bases clipped from V and 4 bases from J, the junction kept 3 bases outside the gene matches. This CDR3 has 13 amino acids.